The present entry profiles one T cell receptor beta chain with its context. The entry originates in a study of blood T cell repertoires in COVID-19. On the study more broadly: Researchers got acute and convalescent COVID-19 samples from the United States, Italy and Spain. Nucleic acid was either cDNA or gDNA, and it came from T cells, B-cell-depleted T cells, or PBMCs.

Germline CDR1 is SGDLS and CDR2 is YYNGEE. The CDR3 covers 14 residues. V lost 7 bases and J lost 7, with 18 bases in between. Methods used by the authors: The authors estimated nucleated cell counts from reference gene primer amplification. Assay: immunoSEQ multiplex PCR; the TCRdb copy retains only in-frame clones and omits some. From that table come the V and J calls and clone size; the DNA was used to work out D and trimming. The sample yields more than 200,000 clones, around 82% seen once. This clonotype was sampled from a woman over 75 with active or convalescent COVID-19. This chain connects TRBV9 to TRBJ1-5; tentatively, D is TRBD1 (5 bases). Sequencing was carried out using peripheral blood. The CDR3 coding sequence is TGTGCCAGCCGCCAGCAGGGCCTCGGGCAGCCCCAGCATTTT. Amino acid sequence: CASRQQGLGQPQHF.